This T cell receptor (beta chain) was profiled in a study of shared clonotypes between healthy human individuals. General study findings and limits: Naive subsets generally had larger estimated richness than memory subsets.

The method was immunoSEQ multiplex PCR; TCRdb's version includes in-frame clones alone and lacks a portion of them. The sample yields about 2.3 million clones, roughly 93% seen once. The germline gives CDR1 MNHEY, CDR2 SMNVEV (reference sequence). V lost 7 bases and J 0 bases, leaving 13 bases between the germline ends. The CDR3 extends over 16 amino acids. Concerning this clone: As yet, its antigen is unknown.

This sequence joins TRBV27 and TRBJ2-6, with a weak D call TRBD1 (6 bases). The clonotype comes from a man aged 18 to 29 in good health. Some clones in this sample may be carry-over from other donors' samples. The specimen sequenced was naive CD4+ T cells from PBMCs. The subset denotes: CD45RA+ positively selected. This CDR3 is CASKWGPNSGANVLTF. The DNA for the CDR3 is TGTGCCAGCAAGTGGGGGCCTAACTCTGGGGCCAACGTCCTGACTTTC.